Presented here are 27 T cell receptor beta chains from one specimen sequenced in a study of low-dose radiotherapy and immunotherapy resistance in tumors. Specified time point: after trial treatment. Described treatment: LDRT plus nivolumab, ipilimumab, low-dose cyclophosphamide and aspirin (RACIN trial). TRAV- and TRBV-specific primers primed first-strand cDNA, covering alpha and beta chains. Amplification of TCRs used a constant-region primer and V-primer adapter for about 19 PCR cycles. One entry per CDR3 protein results from TCRdb running MiXCR on the reads. The sample yields roughly 38,000 distinct CDR3 sequences, less than 25% seen once. Specimen: PBMCs, collected after low-dose radiotherapy plus immunotherapy. The receptors originated from a female donor with ovarian cancer.

Remarks on this clonotype: A read error likely explains this, since a far larger clone differs by one base. V and J are TRBV28 and TRBJ2-3; 7 bases are a match to TRBD2. Germline loops: CDR1 MDHEN, CDR2 SYDVKM. CDR3 length: 16 amino acids. Written as DNA, the CDR3 is TGCGCCTCGGGGGGAGGCCAGAAAGACTCCACAGATACGCAGTATTTT. This encodes CASGGGQKDSTDTQYF.

This clonotype was counted ten times or more. Sequence at one end of the junction differs from germline and may be a read error. The chain joins TRBV5-3 to TRBJ2-5; D is undetermined. TRBV5-3 is treated as an ORF (open reading frame) with a function not yet certain. The CDR3 runs 15 residues. CDR3 in amino acids: CASSLQYQIKETQYF. DNA for the CDR3: TGTGCCAGCAGCTTGCAGTACCAGATTAAAGAGACCCAGTACTTC.

This clonotype was picked up a small number of times. The chain couples TRBV12-3 or TRBV12-4 to TRBJ2-7, with 8 bases matching TRBD1. With V trimmed by 7 bases and J by 0 bases, 11 bases remained unmatched. The CDR3 contains 16 residues. The CDR3: CASTPPTGGSSYEQYF. CDR3 DNA sequence: TGTGCCAGCACTCCTCCCACAGGGGGTAGCTCCTACGAGCAGTACTTC.

The chain has TRBV19 and TRBJ1-5, with D perhaps TRBD1 (5 bases). The CDR3 loop spans 15 amino acids. Trimming left V 7 bases short and J 1 base short, with 14 bases between. Germline V gene lookup returns CDR1 LNHDA and CDR2 SQIVND (reference sequence). The chain's CDR3 is CASTARQRSNQPQHF. The CDR3, as DNA: TGTGCCAGTACCGCTAGACAGCGCAGCAATCAGCCCCAGCATTTT.

This clonotype was seen many times. This chain connects TRBV3-1 to TRBJ2-3; the match to TRBD2 covers 7 bases. This CDR3 contains 14 residues. Losses at the gene ends were 5 bases for V and 4 bases for J; bases not matched to a gene: 6. Germline values: CDR1 LGHDT, CDR2 YNNKEL (reference sequence). CDR3 sequence: CASSGGTSADTQYF. The CDR3 DNA sequence: TGTGCCAGCAGCGGAGGCACTAGCGCAGATACGCAGTATTTT.

Worth noting for this clonotype: This sequence is one base from a far larger clone and is likely a read error. The chain employs TRBV13 and TRBJ1-1; 9 bases fit TRBD1. The CDR3 extends over 19 amino acids. CDR1 is PRHDT, CDR2 FYEKMQ, per germline (reference sequence). V was clipped by 6 bases and J by 1 base; unmatched bases: 18. This CDR3 is CASSVSPTDRGLRNTEAFF. The CDR3 DNA reads as TGTGCCAGCAGTGTCTCTCCTACGGACAGGGGATTGAGGAACACTGAAGCTTTCTTT.

This clonotype was recorded many times. The J gene is TRBJ1-6, the V gene TRBV20-1; D is perhaps TRBD1 (6 bases). The CDR3 is 18 residues long. Germline loops: CDR1 DFQATT, CDR2 SNEGSKA (reference sequence). The V end lost 2 bases, the J end lost 0 bases, and 17 bases lay between the germline ends. The CDR3 nucleotides are TGCAGTGCTAGACCCGGGGGCGTCGACCGCTCCTATAATTCACCCCTCCACTTT. Translation: CSARPGGVDRSYNSPLHF.

This clonotype was detected many times. This sequence joins TRBV2 and TRBJ2-1; 8 bases fit TRBD2. From germline, CDR1 is SNHLY and CDR2 FYNNEI. The CDR3 contains 15 residues. J gave up 4 bases and V 5 bases, and 7 bases lay outside the gene matches. CDR3 sequence (DNA): TGTGCCAGCAGTTTGAACGGGGGGGCTTACAATGAGCAGTTCTTC. This translates into CASSLNGGAYNEQFF.

In the case of this clonotype: A read error is the likely source, as a far larger clone sits one nucleotide away. V gene TRBV5-1 combines with J gene TRBJ2-7; no firm D call. The CDR3 contains 14 residues. Trimming left V 0 bases short and J 7 bases short, with 14 bases between. CDR1 is SGHRS and CDR2 is YFSETQ in the germline V gene. The CDR3 DNA is TGCGCCAGCAGCTTGGCCAGCCCAGGCAATGAGCAGTACTTC. Its protein is CASSLASPGNEQYF.

This clonotype was seen at least ten times. The rearrangement links TRBV20-1 to TRBJ1-2; D gene uncertain. Germline assignment: CDR1 DFQATT and CDR2 SNEGSKA (reference sequence). The CDR3 length is 14 residues. The V end lost 0 bases, the J end lost 7 bases, and 15 bases lay between the germline ends. This CDR3 is CSARDYEGVGGYTF. The DNA of the CDR3 is TGCAGTGCTAGAGATTACGAGGGAGTGGGTGGCTACACCTTC.

The chain joins TRBV7-2 to TRBJ2-4; TRBD2 agrees at 7 bases. Germline V lookup: CDR1 SGHTA, CDR2 FQGNSA. The CDR3 contains 15 residues. The V segment lost 5 bases and the J segment 7 bases; nucleotides outside the gene matches: 11. The CDR3 here is CASSESAGTINIQYF. CDR3 DNA: TGTGCCAGCAGCGAATCTGCCGGGACTATCAACATTCAGTACTTC.

This clonotype was seen repeatedly, ten times or more. The V gene is TRBV20-1, the J gene TRBJ2-1, with D unclear. This CDR3 has 10 amino acids. Germline CDR1 reads DFQATT; CDR2 reads SNEGSKA (reference sequence). Trimming cost V 4 bases and J 9 bases, with 7 bases left between them. CDR3 sequence (DNA): TGCAGTGCTATATCGGGTGAGCAGTTCTTC. Its translation is CSAISGEQFF.

The chain couples TRBV4-1 to TRBJ2-7, with D tentatively TRBD2 (5 bases). The CDR3 extends over 14 amino acids. CDR1 MGHRA and CDR2 YSYEKL come from the germline V gene. The V end was cut by 8 bases, the J end by 6 bases, with 20 bases between. For the CDR3, the DNA is TGCGCCAGCGGACCACTGATCACTAGTCGCGAGCAGTACTTC. Translating it yields CASGPLITSREQYF.

This clonotype was seen repeatedly, ten times or more. V gene TRBV3-1 combines with J gene TRBJ2-5; D remains ambiguous. Trimming pared 3 bases from V and 3 bases from J, leaving 5 bases between. CDR3 length: 12 amino acids. CDR1 is LGHDT and CDR2 is YNNKEL in the germline V gene (reference sequence). The CDR3 DNA follows: TGTGCCAGCAGCCAGCCTAAAGAGACCCAGTACTTC. It encodes CASSQPKETQYF.

There are many counts of this clonotype. The junction departs from the called germline gene at one end, perhaps through a read error. This sequence joins TRBV7-2 and TRBJ2-1; TRBD2 matches at 8 bases. CDR1 is SGHTA and CDR2 is FQGNSA in the germline V gene. CDR3 length: 15 residues. CDR3: CASSLAGQVGGGLIF. As DNA, the CDR3 is TGTGCCAGCAGCTTAGCGGGTCAAGTCGGCGGGGGGCTTATCTTC.

The sample holds many counts of this clonotype. J is TRBJ1-1 and V is TRBV30; D call uncertain. This CDR3 has 13 amino acids. Germline CDR1 reads GTSNPN; CDR2 reads SVGIG (reference sequence). The V and J ends lost 4 bases and 0 bases respectively, with 9 bases between them. CDR3 sequence (DNA): TGTGCCTGGACTGGGAACCTGAACACTGAAGCTTTCTTT. This encodes CAWTGNLNTEAFF.

This clonotype has more than one count but fewer than ten. This is likely an artifact of a read error, given a far larger clone one base away. The chain has TRBV12-3 or TRBV12-4 and TRBJ2-7; either TRBD1 or TRBD2 may supply D (5 bases each). This CDR3 is built from 14 residues. Trimming shortened V by 8 bases and J by 7 bases, and 21 bases separated the two germline ends. CDR3 coding DNA: TGTGCCAGCCGTAGCGACAGCTCCTACAATGAGCAGTACTTC. Its protein is CASRSDSSYNEQYF.

V is TRBV20-1 and J is TRBJ2-7, with TRBD2 matching 14 bases. The CDR3 extends over 16 amino acids. Germline V gene data show CDR1 as DFQATT and CDR2 as SNEGSKA (reference sequence). With V trimmed by 1 base and J by 2 bases, 4 bases remained unmatched. This CDR3 is CSARGGLAGGTYEQYF. CDR3 in DNA: TGCAGTGCTAGAGGAGGACTAGCGGGGGGCACCTACGAGCAGTACTTC.

This clonotype was seen at least ten times. CDR3: CASSYSSPGQGNYGYTF. CDR3 sequence (DNA): TGTGCCAGCAGTTATTCCTCACCGGGACAGGGGAACTATGGCTACACCTTC. The genes are TRBV6-6 and TRBJ1-2, with 10 bases that match TRBD1. Unmatched junction bases numbered 9, after V lost 3 bases and J lost 2 bases. Looked up from germline, CDR1 is MNHNY and CDR2 is SVGAGI (reference sequence). This CDR3 comprises 17 residues.

This clonotype has a count of ten or more. V usage is TRBV2 and J usage is TRBJ2-3, with a weak D call TRBD2 (5 bases). This CDR3 region has 13 residues. The germline V and J ends were trimmed by 6 bases and 2 bases, with 9 bases remaining between them. CDR1 and CDR2 (germline): SNHLY, FYNNEI. This CDR3 reads CASSSGFTDTQYF. The CDR3 nucleotides read TGTGCCAGCAGCTCGGGGTTCACAGATACGCAGTATTTT.

This clonotype was observed at least ten times. This rearrangement joins TRBV2 to TRBJ1-1, with D possibly being TRBD1 (6 bases). With 5 bases removed from V and 11 bases from J, the gap between germline ends came to 9 bases. The CDR3 has 10 amino acids. Germline V gene sequence: CDR1 SNHLY, CDR2 FYNNEI. CDR3 nucleotides: TGTGCCAGCAGTCGGGGGCGGGCTTTCTTT. Amino acid sequence: CASSRGRAFF.

This clonotype was picked up many times. CDR3 protein: CATRRDQNGELFF. The CDR3 coding sequence is TGTGCCACCAGGAGGGATCAAAACGGGGAGCTGTTTTTT. The chain couples TRBV15 to TRBJ2-2, with a weak D call TRBD2 (5 bases). This CDR3 has 13 residues. Trimming took 6 bases from V and 7 from J, leaving 12 bases between them. Germline V lookup: CDR1 LNHNV, CDR2 YYDKDF (reference sequence).

This clonotype was counted many times. The chain's CDR3 is CSARDTGGRQPQHF. The CDR3 DNA sequence: TGCAGTGCTAGAGATACAGGGGGAAGGCAGCCCCAGCATTTT. The chain is built from TRBV20-1 and TRBJ1-5; 8 bases match TRBD1. The length of the CDR3 is 14 residues. Looked up from germline, CDR1 is DFQATT and CDR2 is SNEGSKA (reference sequence). Germline trimming cut 0 bases from V and 7 bases from J; bases unmatched to any gene: 5.

A few counts support this clonotype. The rearrangement uses TRBV6-8 and TRBJ2-1; a weak D match, TRBD2 (5 bases). The CDR3 sequence is 15 residues long. Germline V CDR1 and CDR2: MNHGY, SAAAGT. The V end lost 6 bases, the J end lost 0 bases, and 12 bases lay between the germline ends. The CDR3 DNA reads as TGTGCCAGCAGGCCCGAGGGCAGCTCCTACAATGAGCAGTTCTTC. Residues: CASRPEGSSYNEQFF.

The genes are TRBV7-2 and TRBJ2-7; D not resolved. CDR3 length: 15 amino acids. The V end was cut by 1 base, the J end by 3 bases, with 13 bases between. The germline V gene has CDR1 SGHTA and CDR2 FQGNSA. The CDR3 here is CASSLGQSVRYEQYF. In nucleotides, the CDR3 is TGTGCCAGCAGCTTAGGGCAGAGCGTTCGCTACGAGCAGTACTTC.

This rearrangement joins TRBV28 to TRBJ1-5; 11 bases map to TRBD1. V shed 5 bases and J 9 bases; nucleotides not matched to a gene: 12. The germline V gene encodes CDR1 MDHEN and CDR2 SYDVKM. The CDR3 has 16 amino acids. CDR3 sequence reads: CASSPTGQGVRGPQHF. The CDR3 DNA reads as TGTGCCAGCAGTCCAACGGGACAGGGGGTTCGGGGGCCCCAGCATTTT.

This clonotype was observed at least ten times. The chain carries TRBV12-3 or TRBV12-4 and TRBJ2-2; D is unclear. V lost 3 bases and J 7 bases, leaving 9 bases between the germline ends. This CDR3 contains 13 residues. Here the CDR3 DNA reads TGTGCCAGCAGTTTCCTGGGGTTCGGGGAGCTGTTTTTT. Translating it yields CASSFLGFGELFF.